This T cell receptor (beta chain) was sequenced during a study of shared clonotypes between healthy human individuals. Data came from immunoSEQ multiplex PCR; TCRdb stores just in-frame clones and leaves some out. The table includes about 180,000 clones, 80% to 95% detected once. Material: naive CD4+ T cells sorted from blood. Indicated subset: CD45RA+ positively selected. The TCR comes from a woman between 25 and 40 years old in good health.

The CDR3 protein is CASSRGNGLGKNEQYF. In nucleotides, the CDR3 is TGTGCCAGCAGCCGGGGCAATGGGCTAGGAAAGAACGAGCAGTACTTC. The chain is built from TRBV5-5 and TRBJ2-7; the D gene could be TRBD1 or TRBD2 (5 bases each). This CDR3 comprises 16 residues. With 4 bases removed from V and 5 bases from J, the gap between germline ends came to 22 bases. From germline, CDR1 is SGHKS and CDR2 YYEKEE (reference sequence).